The present entry profiles one TCR beta chain with its context. Original handling: Amplification of reference gene primers was used by the study to estimate nucleated cell counts. Libraries were prepared by immunoSEQ multiplex PCR; TCRdb keeps only in-frame clonotypes and omits some of them. That table is the source of V, J and clone size, and D and trimming were worked out from the DNA. The sample carries 180,000 or so clones, approximately 85% recorded once. The germline gives CDR1 MDHEN, CDR2 SYDVKM. The CDR3 covers 13 residues. The ends were cut back, 4 bases at V and 1 base at J, with 7 bases in the middle. This record comes from a study of blood T cell repertoires in COVID-19. Study-level information: Whether acute or convalescent, the COVID-19 samples came from the United States, Italy and Spain. In each case, the material was cDNA or gDNA derived from T cells, B-cell-depleted T cells, or PBMCs.

The sequenced sample consisted of peripheral blood. The sequence came from a man aged 60-69 years with acute or convalescent COVID-19. The rearrangement uses TRBV28 and TRBJ1-2; perhaps TRBD1 as D (6 bases). The CDR3 DNA is TGTGCCAGCAGTTCAGGGGTTAACTATGGCTACACCTTC. Translation gives CASSSGVNYGYTF.